This passage covers 15 T cell receptor beta chains from one sample sequenced in a study of T cell repertoires in cytomegalovirus infection. TCRdb recomputed calls from the reads with MiXCR, one row per CDR3 protein. Of roughly 46,000 distinct CDR3 sequences in the sample, around 21% were seen once. These TCRs are of unknown antigen specificity. The source material was CD8+ T cells from cultured PBMCs, sampled from culture after CMV antigen stimulation. The receptors shown here come from a human donor in good health (CMV status not recorded). Some clones in this sample may be carry-over from other donors' samples.

This chain links TRBV7-9 with TRBJ2-7; D may correspond to TRBD1 or TRBD2 (5 bases each). V was shortened by 4 bases and J by 9 bases, with 22 bases between the two germline ends. The CDR3 has 15 amino acids. From germline, CDR1 is SEHNR and CDR2 FQNEAQ (reference sequence). CDR3 amino acids: CASSSFVGRAPVQYF. CDR3 bases: TGTGCCAGCAGCTCATTTGTGGGGCGGGCCCCCGTGCAGTACTTC.

This clonotype was picked up a small number of times. This chain connects TRBV27 to TRBJ1-1, with D tentatively TRBD1 (6 bases). V was pared by 6 bases and J by 3 bases, with 29 bases between. The CDR3 runs 19 residues. Germline V lookup: CDR1 MNHEY, CDR2 SMNVEV (reference sequence). The CDR3 coding sequence is TGTGCCAGCAGATCCTGGGGTGCAGGGGTAAGGTTGGGGTACACTGAAGCTTTCTTT. Amino acid sequence: CASRSWGAGVRLGYTEAFF.

The V call is TRBV15, the J call TRBJ2-3; either TRBD1 or TRBD2 may fit D (5 bases each). The CDR3 consists of 12 residues. CDR1 and CDR2 (germline): LNHNV, YYDKDF (reference sequence). V lost 6 bases, J lost 7 bases, and 11 bases lay in between. The CDR3 sequence is CATRDEGNTQYF. The DNA of the CDR3 is TGTGCCACCAGAGATGAGGGGAATACGCAGTATTTT.

On this clonotype: Possible read error: a much larger clone is one base away. V usage is TRBV7-4 and J usage is TRBJ2-2; D might be TRBD1 (6 bases). The CDR3 has 16 residues. Germline-derived CDR1 and CDR2 are SGHVT and SQSDAQ. In DNA form, the CDR3 reads TGTGCCAGCAGCTTAGAGGGCAGGGGAGCGACCGGGGAGCTGGTTTTT. As protein: CASSLEGRGATGELVF.

The chain links TRBV2 to TRBJ1-2; maybe TRBD1 (5 bases). CDR3 length: 18 amino acids. Per the germline V gene, CDR1 is SNHLY and CDR2 is FYNNEI. V was cut by 2 bases and J by 0 bases, with 19 bases left in between. The CDR3 here is CASSEFIGGGRANYGYTF. The CDR3 bases are TGTGCCAGCAGTGAATTCATCGGGGGAGGGCGAGCTAACTATGGCTACACCTTC.

This clonotype occurred many times. As DNA, the CDR3 is TGTGCCATCAACCATGCCGGGACAGGGAAGAATGGCTACACCTTC. This codes for CAINHAGTGKNGYTF. V usage is TRBV10-3 and J usage is TRBJ1-2; 9 positions match TRBD1. With V trimmed by 7 bases and J by 6 bases, 12 bases remained unmatched. The germline CDR1 and CDR2 sequences are ENHRY and SYGVKD. This CDR3 region has 15 residues.

J is TRBJ2-2 and V is TRBV3-1; D is unclear. Looked up from germline, CDR1 is LGHDT and CDR2 is YNNKEL (reference sequence). Trimming removed 0 bases at V and 9 bases at J, with 5 bases between. This CDR3 spans 12 amino acids. The CDR3 nucleotides read TGTGCCAGCAGCCAAGAAGACCGGGAGCTGTTTTTT. Translated: CASSQEDRELFF.

In this sample, this clonotype turned up a few times. This chain connects TRBV3-1 to TRBJ2-3; 14 positions agree with TRBD2. This CDR3 is built from 16 residues. Germline V gives CDR1 LGHDT, CDR2 YNNKEL (reference sequence). V was clipped by 4 bases and J by 6 bases; unmatched bases: 6. The CDR3, as DNA: TGTGCCAGCAGCCCTCAGACTAGCGGGGGGGCTGATACGCAGTATTTT. This codes for CASSPQTSGGADTQYF.

The sample holds many counts of this clonotype. The chain uses TRBV29-1 and TRBJ2-1, with unresolved D. Germline CDR1 and CDR2: SQVTM and ANQGSEA. This CDR3 has 13 residues. V was shortened by 7 bases and J by 7 bases, with 17 bases between the two germline ends. The CDR3 is CSAHGLNWNEQFF. The CDR3 region has the DNA TGCAGCGCCCACGGGCTCAATTGGAATGAGCAGTTCTTC.

The chain carries TRBV20-1 and TRBJ2-7; 13 nucleotides match TRBD2. J was trimmed by 3 bases and V by 0 bases; bases with no gene match: 11. The CDR3 spans 18 residues. From germline, CDR1 is DFQATT and CDR2 SNEGSKA (reference sequence). The CDR3 coding sequence is TGCAGTGCTAGAGAAAGGGGACTAGCGGGGAATACCTACTACGAGCAGTACTTC. This codes for CSARERGLAGNTYYEQYF.

This clonotype was observed a handful of times. The chain combines TRBV9 with TRBJ2-5; tentative D call: TRBD2 (6 bases). The CDR3 runs 14 residues. V lost 4 bases and J 1 base, leaving 11 bases between the germline ends. Germline assignment: CDR1 SGDLS and CDR2 YYNGEE. Here the CDR3 reads CASSSSTSQETQYF. CDR3 sequence (DNA): TGTGCCAGCAGCTCATCGACTAGCCAAGAGACCCAGTACTTC.

A remark on this clonotype: Given a much more abundant clone one base away, this may be a read error. The rearrangement links TRBV7-2 to TRBJ2-1; D is ambiguous. From germline, CDR1 is SGHTA and CDR2 FQGNSA. This CDR3 is 15 amino acids long. CDR3: CASSLLAASYNGQFF. The CDR3 nucleotides read TGTGCCAGCAGCTTATTGGCGGCCTCCTACAATGGGCAGTTCTTC.

This clonotype is labeled as medium-sized. The chain has TRBV7-8 and TRBJ2-7; 11 nucleotides match TRBD1. This CDR3 contains 16 residues. With V trimmed by 5 bases and J by 3 bases, 9 bases remained unmatched. The V gene's germline CDR1 is SGHVS and CDR2 FQNEAQ. The CDR3 here is CASSKDPGQGGYEQYF. CDR3 DNA: TGTGCCAGCAGCAAAGACCCGGGACAGGGGGGCTACGAGCAGTACTTC.

V usage is TRBV7-9 and J usage is TRBJ1-2; D remains ambiguous. Between the trimmed V and J ends, which lost 2 bases and 7 bases, there was a span of 8 bases. Germline CDR1 reads SEHNR; CDR2 reads FQNEAQ (reference sequence). The CDR3 has 12 residues. CDR3 in amino acids: CASSLRGSGYTF. For the CDR3, the DNA is TGTGCCAGCAGCTTAAGAGGGTCTGGCTACACCTTC.

This clonotype was seen ten or more times. V gene TRBV11-3 combines with J gene TRBJ2-1; 9 nucleotides agree with TRBD2. V gave up 1 base and J gave up 2 bases; unmatched junction bases: 9. The germline gives CDR1 SGHNT, CDR2 YENEEA. The CDR3 totals 18 residues. The CDR3 reads CASSLGGNSGGAYNEQFF. Written as DNA, the CDR3 is TGTGCCAGCAGCTTAGGAGGTAATAGCGGGGGTGCCTACAATGAGCAGTTCTTC.